The rows below give T cell receptor beta chains drawn from one sample of a study of cytomegalovirus exposure and HLA in healthy donors. This table comes from immunoSEQ multiplex PCR, and its TCRdb copy is limited to in-frame clones, with some not included. The data contain under 150,000 clones, over 65% of them seen just once; the ten biggest clones take up about 3.5%. The specimen sequenced was PBMCs. Source of these receptors: a woman aged 25 to 39 in good health and CMV-seropositive. The CDR3 runs from the conserved cysteine through the conserved F or W. Fields, in order: J gene, V gene, CDR3 protein.

j_call: TRBJ2-7; v_call: TRBV7-9; cdr3_aa: CASSPLAGGRGNEQYF
j_call: TRBJ1-2; v_call: TRBV2; cdr3_aa: CASSEEGRGGYTF
j_call: TRBJ1-6; v_call: TRBV7-9; cdr3_aa: CASSGGQGYSPLHF
j_call: TRBJ1-1; v_call: TRBV28; cdr3_aa: CASSSDSTMNTEAFF
j_call: TRBJ2-3; v_call: TRBV5-1; cdr3_aa: CASSFRGQSADTQYF
j_call: TRBJ2-7; v_call: TRBV4-3; cdr3_aa: CASSHRTGGEYEQYF
j_call: TRBJ2-1; v_call: TRBV4-3; cdr3_aa: CASSQAGLPYNEQFF
j_call: TRBJ2-1; v_call: TRBV7-9; cdr3_aa: CASSLLRGGGPQGRNEQFF
j_call: TRBJ1-4; v_call: TRBV4-1; cdr3_aa: CASSQDLNEKLFF
j_call: TRBJ1-5; v_call: TRBV30; cdr3_aa: CAWSVQGDQPQHF
j_call: TRBJ1-2; v_call: TRBV18; cdr3_aa: CASSPLGDRDDGYTF
j_call: TRBJ1-2; v_call: TRBV28; cdr3_aa: CASSSGTGVRGYTF
j_call: TRBJ1-2; v_call: TRBV7-3; cdr3_aa: CASSQTGTGSGYTF
j_call: TRBJ2-3; v_call: TRBV9; cdr3_aa: CASSPKRGSDTQYF
j_call: TRBJ2-1; v_call: TRBV5-1; cdr3_aa: CASRGAEGLARNEQFF
j_call: TRBJ2-1; v_call: TRBV7-2; cdr3_aa: CASTSFGRGGQHNEQFF
j_call: TRBJ2-7; v_call: TRBV4-3; cdr3_aa: CASSQDGHEQYF
j_call: TRBJ1-1; v_call: TRBV4-2; cdr3_aa: CASSQSRGVLNTEAFF
j_call: TRBJ2-3; v_call: TRBV29-1; cdr3_aa: CSVDLADTQYF
j_call: TRBJ1-6; v_call: TRBV5-1; cdr3_aa: CASSQGQGSYNSPLHF
j_call: TRBJ1-2; v_call: TRBV18; cdr3_aa: CASSPERTANYGYTF
j_call: TRBJ2-7; v_call: TRBV7-9; cdr3_aa: CASSPWGWRGSYEQYF